This T cell receptor beta chain was sequenced during a study of T cell responses to AZD1222 COVID-19 vaccine. Across the study: Doses given second, at about 4 or about 12 weeks, were pooled. The study, taken as a whole, reports: Sampling captured repertoires only after the peak T cell response. Nearly half of unique spike-specific TCRs reportedly avoided B.1.351 and B.1.1.7 mutated regions. Vaccine-related CD4 TCRs covered spike, predominating at 160-218 and 743-854.

The CDR3 runs to 13 residues. Trimming left V 6 bases short and J 6 bases short, with 15 bases between. Germline loops: CDR1 MDHEN, CDR2 SYDVKM. A word on this clone: Its antigen is not known.

Assay used: immunoSEQ multiplex PCR; TCRdb lists only in-frame clones, some missing. The sample includes about 260,000 clones, approximately 95% of them seen just once. This clonotype was sampled from an adult in good health. This specimen consisted of peripheral blood, obtained on day 0 of AZD1222 vaccination. The chain combines TRBV28 with TRBJ2-7; D perhaps matches TRBD1 (6 bases). In DNA, the CDR3 is TGTGCCAGCAGGTCCGGGACACCGGGCGAGCAGTACTTC. This sequence encodes CASRSGTPGEQYF.